This T cell receptor (beta chain) was observed in a study of blood T cell repertoires in COVID-19. As for the study in general: Donors in the United States, Italy and Spain gave samples during acute or convalescent COVID-19. T cells, B-cell-depleted T cells, or PBMCs supplied cDNA or gDNA.

One Seattle source followed patients from active infection through their disease course. Per the germline V gene, CDR1 is KGHSH and CDR2 is LQKENI. This CDR3 spans 15 amino acids. Trimming removed 1 base at V and 5 bases at J, with 14 bases between. In the source study's methods: Estimation of nucleated cell counts was performed using reference gene primer amplification. This table comes from immunoSEQ multiplex PCR, and its TCRdb copy is limited to in-frame clones, with some not included. V, J and clone size are those of that table, while D and trimming were read from the DNA. The sample carries 150,000 to 200,000 clones, 84% recorded once.

Sequencing was done on a sample of peripheral blood. The gene calls are TRBV18 and TRBJ1-1; D possibly corresponds to TRBD1 (5 bases). This TCR was sampled from a woman in her 70s with COVID-19, enrolled during active disease. The CDR3 spells CASSPLEGRETEAFF. CDR3 DNA: TGTGCCAGCTCACCACTGGAGGGGAGGGAGACTGAAGCTTTCTTT.